A single sample gave rise to the 6 T cell receptor beta chains below, sequenced in a study of OX40 agonist ivuxolimab in advanced cancers. Generated by immunoSEQ multiplex PCR, the TCRdb table keeps only in-frame clones and is missing some. Of over 30,000 clones in the sample, about 87% were seen once. Sequencing was performed on CD4+ or CD8+ T cells sorted from blood, taken in a trial of the OX40 agonist ivuxolimab. Every receptor here comes from an adult with an advanced solid tumor such as melanoma, head and neck, liver or kidney cancer.

This chain connects TRBV19 to TRBJ1-5; a weak D match, TRBD1 (5 bases). The V end was cut by 6 bases, the J end by 6 bases, with 18 bases between. CDR3 length: 15 amino acids. Germline lookup yields CDR1 LNHDA and CDR2 SQIVND (reference sequence). As DNA, the CDR3 is TGTGCCAGTAGCGTTGGGACCTCACGTAGTCAGCCCCAGCATTTT. This translates into CASSVGTSRSQPQHF.

The CDR3 sequence: CAWRTTGATNQPQHF. The CDR3 nucleotides read TGTGCCTGGAGAACGACGGGGGCTACCAATCAGCCCCAGCATTTT. The chain joins TRBV30 to TRBJ1-5, with a weak D call TRBD1 (6 bases). Trimming removed 3 bases at V and 3 bases at J, with 15 bases between. This CDR3 comprises 15 residues. CDR1 is GTSNPN, CDR2 SVGIG, per germline (reference sequence).

This clone occurred a few times. This sequence joins TRBV6-6 and TRBJ2-4; a possible D gene is TRBD1 (6 bases). This CDR3 region has 16 residues. Between the trimmed V and J ends, which lost 2 bases and 0 bases, there was a span of 11 bases. CDR1 is MNHNY, CDR2 SVGAGI, per germline (reference sequence). This chain's CDR3 is CASSYPGQTAKNIQYF. CDR3 DNA sequence: TGTGCCAGCAGTTACCCCGGACAGACAGCCAAAAACATTCAGTACTTC.

The V and J genes are TRBV30 and TRBJ1-5; D possibly corresponds to TRBD1 (6 bases). The germline V gene encodes CDR1 GTSNPN and CDR2 SVGIG (reference sequence). V gave up 5 bases and J gave up 0 bases, with 20 bases separating them. The CDR3 has 17 residues. The CDR3 bases are TGTGCCTGGGCCCCCAGGGGCCGAGGGTATAGCAATCAGCCCCAGCATTTT. This sequence encodes CAWAPRGRGYSNQPQHF.

The V call is TRBV11-1, the J call TRBJ2-7, with 7 bases identical to TRBD1. CDR1 is SGHAT and CDR2 is FQDESV in the germline V gene (reference sequence). The CDR3 spans 15 residues. The V and J ends lost 5 bases and 6 bases, in that order; junction bases with no gene match: 13. This CDR3 reads CASSARQGRWAEQYF. For the CDR3, the DNA is TGTGCCAGCAGCGCCCGACAGGGAAGATGGGCCGAGCAGTACTTC.

In this sample, this clone turned up a few times. The chain recombines TRBV28 with TRBJ2-7, with a possible D match to TRBD1 (6 bases). Germline V gives CDR1 MDHEN, CDR2 SYDVKM. The ends were cut back, 6 bases at V and 4 bases at J, with 10 bases in the middle. The CDR3 is made up of 12 amino acids. The CDR3 region has the DNA TGTGCCAGCAGGTTACAGGGATACGAGCAGTACTTC. It encodes CASRLQGYEQYF.